The rows below give T cell receptor beta chains drawn from one sample of a study of T cells after posttransplantation cyclophosphamide. Data came from immunoSEQ multiplex PCR; TCRdb stores just in-frame clones and leaves some out. The sample holds approximately 11,000 clones, roughly 80% seen once. The material was PBMCs, obtained 1755 days after allogeneic stem cell transplant with posttransplant cyclophosphamide. The origin of the receptors is a female patient aged 45-60 years who received an allogeneic stem cell transplant from a related donor, was CMV-positive, and had no GVHD. Some T cells here may be from the graft donor. The CDR3 runs from the conserved cysteine through the conserved F or W. Each record gives: clone size, V gene, J gene, D gene, CDR3 DNA, CDR3 protein. D genes are given only for firm matches. The listing skips clone size in some rows; elsewhere it reads once, few, many or a size class.

few	TRBV15	TRBJ1-2	-	TGTGCCACCAGCAGACGACAGGCTAACTATGGCTACACCTTC	CATSRRQANYGYTF
-	TRBV7-8	TRBJ2-3	TRBD2	TGTGCCAGCAGCGGGAGGGGCGCTAGCGGGAGTGAGTCTACACCAGATACGCAGTATTTT	CASSGRGASGSESTPDTQYF
-	TRBV14	TRBJ2-7	TRBD1	TGTGCCAGCAGCCGAGACAGGGTTAGCTCCTACGAGCAGTACTTC	CASSRDRVSSYEQYF
-	TRBV4-3	TRBJ2-5	TRBD2	TGCGCCAGCAGCCAAGGACTAGCGGACCAAGAGACCCAGTACTTC	CASSQGLADQETQYF
-	TRBV6-5	TRBJ2-7	-	TGTGCCAGCAGTTACTCGGGGAGCTCTACCTACGAGCAGTACTTC	CASSYSGSSTYEQYF
-	TRBV11-2	TRBJ1-1	-	TGTGCCAGCAGCTTAGATAGACCCGGGAGGGCTTTCTTT	CASSLDRPGRAFF
few	TRBV19	TRBJ2-3	-	TGTGCCAGTAGCCTGGAGAGCACAGATACGCAGTATTTT	CASSLESTDTQYF
-	TRBV18	TRBJ1-5	TRBD1	TGTGCCAGCTCACCTACAGGGGATAGCAATCAGCCCCAGCATTTT	CASSPTGDSNQPQHF
-	TRBV28	TRBJ2-1	-	TGTGCCAGCAGCTACAGCGGGTCCTCCTACAATGAGCAGTTCTTC	CASSYSGSSYNEQFF
-	TRBV29-1	TRBJ2-5	TRBD2	TGCAGCGGGAGCGGGAGGAGAGAGACCCAGTACTTC	CSGSGRRETQYF
-	TRBV14	TRBJ1-4	TRBD1	TGTGCCAGCAGCCTCCGGACAGGGGGTGAAAAACTGTTTTTT	CASSLRTGGEKLFF
-	TRBV27	TRBJ2-2	TRBD2	TGTGCCAGCAGTTTAAGGGGACTAGCGGGAGACACCGGGGAGCTGTTTTTT	CASSLRGLAGDTGELFF
-	TRBV5-5	TRBJ1-2	-	TGTGCCAGCAGCTTGGTTCAGGCCAACTATGGCTACACCTTC	CASSLVQANYGYTF
-	TRBV7-3	TRBJ2-2	TRBD2	TGTGCCAGCAGCCCCCGGACTAGCGAAAACACCGGGGAGCTGTTTTTT	CASSPRTSENTGELFF
-	TRBV5-1	TRBJ2-2	-	TGCGCCAGCAGCGATTCTAGGTCGGGCGGGGAGCTGTTTTTT	CASSDSRSGGELFF